This is a list of T cell receptor beta chains from one sample in a study of shared clonotypes between healthy human individuals. Some clones are missing from TCRdb's copy, which holds only in-frame ones; the method was immunoSEQ multiplex PCR. The sample has about 2.4 million clones, 85% to 95% seen once; the top ten hold around 0.14%. The sample was naive CD4+ T cells sorted from blood. All receptors come from a man between 18 and 35 years old in good health. Both conserved end residues are part of each CDR3. The order of the fields is J gene, clone size, V gene, D gene, CDR3 length, CDR3 protein, CDR3 DNA. The D gene is left open where the match is weak. Clone sizes are given selectively: once, few, many, or a class where the clone is expanded.

TRBJ2-7 | - | TRBV10-3 | TRBD1 | 15 | CAIRGSDRVWDEQYF | TGTGCCATCAGGGGTTCGGACAGGGTTTGGGACGAGCAGTACTTC
TRBJ2-3 | - | TRBV9 | - | 16 | CASSSRTLYGTDTQYF | TGTGCCAGCAGCTCCAGGACACTCTATGGCACAGATACGCAGTATTTT
TRBJ2-7 | - | TRBV13 | - | 15 | CASSSLGGDLYEQYF | TGTGCCAGCAGCTCGCTAGGGGGGGACCTCTACGAGCAGTACTTC
TRBJ2-7 | - | TRBV18 | - | 14 | CASSPRATGGEQYF | TGTGCCAGCTCACCAAGGGCCACAGGTGGGGAGCAGTACTTC
TRBJ2-2 | once | TRBV30 | TRBD1 | 13 | CAWGQGDTGELFF | TGTGCCTGGGGACAGGGGGACACCGGGGAGCTGTTTTTT
TRBJ1-2 | - | TRBV1 | - | 18 | CTSSQDQVSAGPRYGYTF | TGCACCAGCAGCCAAGATCAAGTGTCAGCAGGCCCGAGGTATGGCTACACCTTC
TRBJ1-3 | - | TRBV19 | - | 15 | CASSIGPNSGNTIYF | TGTGCCAGTAGTATTGGGCCCAACTCTGGAAACACCATATATTTT
TRBJ1-4 | - | TRBV19 | TRBD1 | 15 | CASRAGTGSIEKLFF | TGTGCCAGTAGAGCCGGGACAGGGTCGATTGAAAAACTGTTTTTT
TRBJ2-7 | - | TRBV21-1 | - | 14 | CASSKGQSAYEQYF | TGTGCCAGCAGCAAAGGTCAGAGTGCCTACGAGCAGTACTTC
TRBJ1-6 | - | TRBV27 | TRBD1 | 15 | CASSPSTGFISPLHF | TGTGCCAGCAGCCCATCGACAGGGTTTATTTCACCCCTCCACTTT
TRBJ1-6 | - | TRBV19 | TRBD1 | 15 | CASSSRTGGDSPLHF | TGTGCCAGTAGTTCACGGACAGGGGGCGATTCACCCCTCCACTTT
TRBJ2-1 | - | TRBV25-1 | - | 15 | CASSAAGGRYNEQFF | TGTGCCAGCAGTGCCGCAGGAGGGCGATACAATGAGCAGTTCTTC
TRBJ2-5 | - | TRBV6-6 | - | 12 | CASRQTQETQYF | TGTGCCAGCAGGCAGACCCAAGAGACCCAGTACTTC
TRBJ2-2 | - | TRBV14 | TRBD1 | 17 | CASSQFLGGTNTGELFF | TGTGCCAGCAGCCAATTTTTAGGGGGCACGAACACCGGGGAGCTGTTTTTT
TRBJ2-5 | - | TRBV10-3 | TRBD2 | 16 | CATSGGLAGGQETQYF | TGTGCCACCTCCGGGGGGCTAGCGGGAGGCCAAGAGACCCAGTACTTC
TRBJ1-1 | once | TRBV5-8 | - | 15 | CASSLRGGANTEAFF | TGTGCCAGCAGCTTGCGGGGGGGCGCGAACACTGAAGCTTTCTTT
TRBJ2-5 | - | TRBV29-1 | - | 14 | CSVHGPLLRETQYF | TGCAGCGTTCACGGGCCCTTATTGAGAGAGACCCAGTACTTC
TRBJ2-7 | once | TRBV28 | TRBD2 | 16 | CASSFAAGGPSHEQYF | TGTGCCAGCAGTTTCGCAGCGGGGGGGCCGAGCCACGAGCAGTACTTC
TRBJ2-1 | - | TRBV19 | TRBD2 | 12 | CASSVTSGGQFF | TGTGCCAGTAGTGTGACTAGCGGGGGCCAGTTCTTC
TRBJ2-2 | - | TRBV4-1 | TRBD2 | 19 | CASSQLTPGLAGEVWELFF | TGCGCCAGCAGCCAGCTTACGCCGGGACTAGCGGGGGAGGTGTGGGAGCTGTTTTTT
TRBJ1-5 | - | TRBV6-5 | TRBD1 | 15 | CASSKGQGANQPQHF | TGTGCCAGCAGCAAAGGACAGGGGGCAAATCAGCCCCAGCATTTT
TRBJ1-6 | once | TRBV7-9 | - | 14 | CASSLMPGLYGLHF | TGTGCCAGCAGCTTAATGCCAGGTTTATATGGACTCCACTTT
TRBJ1-5 | few | TRBV6-5 | - | 16 | CASSYLGRGRDQPQHF | TGTGCCAGCAGTTACCTCGGCAGGGGCAGGGATCAGCCCCAGCATTTT
TRBJ2-7 | - | TRBV6-6 | - | 15 | CASSPTTSPYYEQYF | TGTGCCAGCAGTCCTACCACTAGCCCATACTACGAGCAGTACTTC
TRBJ2-3 | - | TRBV18 | TRBD2 | 16 | CASSQTSGGASDTQYF | TGTGCCAGCTCCCAGACTAGCGGGGGGGCCTCAGATACGCAGTATTTT
TRBJ1-3 | - | TRBV4-2 | - | 16 | CASSQDFGAGGNTIYF | TGTGCCAGCAGCCAAGATTTTGGGGCGGGGGGAAACACCATATATTTT
TRBJ2-1 | - | TRBV5-6 | TRBD2 | 17 | CASSWGGSSGPYNEQFF | TGTGCCAGCAGCTGGGGAGGGTCCAGCGGGCCTTACAATGAGCAGTTCTTC
TRBJ2-4 | - | TRBV5-4 | - | 14 | CASSPKGSKNIQYF | TGTGCCAGCAGCCCAAAAGGATCCAAAAACATTCAGTACTTC
TRBJ1-2 | - | TRBV6-5 | - | 14 | CASSYGGGAHGYTF | TGTGCCAGCAGTTACGGGGGGGGAGCTCATGGCTACACCTTC
TRBJ1-2 | - | TRBV6-5 | TRBD1 | 14 | CASNAGTGSYGYTF | TGTGCCAGCAATGCAGGGACAGGGAGCTATGGCTACACCTTC
TRBJ1-1 | - | TRBV6-5 | - | 14 | CASVGGALNTEAFF | TGTGCCAGCGTAGGGGGGGCCCTTAACACTGAAGCTTTCTTT
TRBJ2-7 | - | TRBV5-1 | TRBD1 | 16 | CASSLGTGLRPYEQYF | TGCGCCAGCAGCTTGGGGACAGGGTTAAGACCCTACGAGCAGTACTTC
TRBJ1-1 | once | TRBV6-1 | - | 11 | CASSLTGRAFF | TGTGCCAGCAGTTTAACCGGCCGCGCTTTCTTT
TRBJ2-7 | - | TRBV27 | - | 15 | CASSPYPGLTYEQYF | TGTGCCAGCAGTCCCTATCCCGGGCTCACCTACGAGCAGTACTTC
TRBJ1-4 | - | TRBV10-3 | - | 14 | CAISEGALQRKLFF | TGTGCCATCAGTGAAGGGGCCCTACAACGAAAACTGTTTTTT
TRBJ1-1 | - | TRBV28 | TRBD1 | 17 | CASSASTGWLVNTEAFF | TGTGCCAGCAGTGCTTCGACAGGGTGGTTAGTGAACACTGAAGCTTTCTTT
TRBJ2-7 | - | TRBV6-5 | - | 11 | CASSQGIGQYF | TGTGCCAGCAGCCAGGGAATTGGGCAGTACTTC
TRBJ1-4 | - | TRBV6-1 | - | 16 | CASSDAAFATNEKLFF | TGTGCCAGCAGTGATGCCGCCTTTGCAACTAATGAAAAACTGTTTTTT
TRBJ1-4 | - | TRBV6-1 | - | 17 | CASSVAPSGPVSEKLFF | TGTGCCAGCAGTGTTGCCCCTTCGGGACCTGTAAGTGAAAAACTGTTTTTT
TRBJ1-5 | - | TRBV19 | - | 15 | CATPGRLLGNQPQHF | TGTGCCACCCCCGGTAGGTTGTTAGGCAATCAGCCCCAGCATTTT
TRBJ2-5 | once | TRBV6-5 | TRBD2 | 15 | CASSYLAGGQETQYF | TGTGCCAGCAGTTACCTAGCGGGGGGCCAAGAGACCCAGTACTTC
TRBJ1-2 | - | TRBV27 | - | 14 | CASSLSRADYGYTF | TGTGCCAGCAGTTTATCGAGGGCCGACTATGGCTACACCTTC
TRBJ2-1 | - | TRBV18 | - | 16 | CASSPPAPSSYNEQFF | TGTGCCAGCTCACCACCGGCACCGAGCTCCTACAATGAGCAGTTCTTC
TRBJ2-2 | few | TRBV18 | - | 15 | CASSRPGPSRWELFF | TGTGCCAGCTCAAGACCGGGACCTTCTAGGTGGGAGCTGTTTTTT
TRBJ1-1 | - | TRBV6-1 | TRBD1 | 15 | CASRPDRGRPTEAFF | TGTGCCAGCAGACCGGACAGGGGGCGCCCCACTGAAGCTTTCTTT
TRBJ1-5 | - | TRBV18 | - | 14 | CASSPVGDNQPQHF | TGTGCCAGCTCACCGGTAGGGGATAATCAGCCCCAGCATTTT
TRBJ2-2 | - | TRBV7-6 | - | 16 | CASSLVGGLNTGELFF | TGTGCCAGCAGCTTAGTGGGGGGCTTGAACACCGGGGAGCTGTTTTTT
TRBJ1-6 | - | TRBV30 | TRBD1 | 16 | CAWSQGQARGYSPLHF | TGTGCCTGGAGTCAAGGACAGGCCCGTGGATATTCACCCCTCCACTTT
TRBJ2-7 | - | TRBV10-2 | - | 12 | CASSRDLYEQYF | TGCGCCAGCAGCCGGGACCTCTACGAGCAGTACTTC
TRBJ1-6 | - | TRBV9 | - | 17 | CASSAAAGGAHNSPLHF | TGTGCCAGCAGCGCCGCCGCGGGTGGGGCCCATAATTCACCCCTCCACTTT
TRBJ1-2 | - | TRBV6-6 | - | 13 | CASSLPGAFVYTF | TGTGCCAGCAGTCTACCGGGCGCGTTCGTCTACACCTTC
TRBJ1-5 | few | TRBV19 | TRBD1 | 15 | CASSPTGKGNQPQHF | TGTGCCAGTAGTCCGACAGGGAAGGGTAATCAGCCCCAGCATTTT
TRBJ2-7 | - | TRBV5-1 | - | 15 | CASSLGTGIGYEQYF | TGCGCCAGCAGCTTAGGAACAGGGATAGGCTACGAGCAGTACTTC
TRBJ2-1 | - | TRBV9 | - | 17 | CASSSTWGLSSYNEQFF | TGTGCCAGCAGCTCGACGTGGGGGCTGAGCTCCTACAATGAGCAGTTCTTC
TRBJ1-5 | - | TRBV5-8 | TRBD1 | 18 | CASSLTILRTGGGQPQHF | TGTGCCAGCAGCTTGACAATCTTAAGGACAGGGGGCGGTCAGCCCCAGCATTTT
TRBJ2-3 | once | TRBV5-1 | - | 15 | CASSPRADGTDTQYF | TGCGCCAGCAGCCCAAGGGCGGATGGCACAGATACGCAGTATTTT
TRBJ2-4 | - | TRBV6-6 | TRBD2 | 15 | CASSQPGLANNIQYF | TGTGCCAGCAGCCAACCGGGACTAGCGAATAACATTCAGTACTTC
TRBJ2-4 | once | TRBV6-1 | - | 16 | CASSEGEKGAKNIQYF | TGTGCCAGCAGTGAAGGCGAGAAGGGGGCCAAAAACATTCAGTACTTC
TRBJ1-1 | - | TRBV5-1 | - | 15 | CASSLVGFSGTEAFF | TGCGCCAGCAGCTTGGTCGGTTTTAGTGGCACTGAAGCTTTCTTT